This entry concerns a single T cell receptor (beta chain). Its antigen remains unknown. The junction departs from the called germline gene at one end, perhaps through a read error. Germline V lookup: CDR1 SGHNT, CDR2 YYREEE (reference sequence). The CDR3 has 14 residues. The sample is drawn from a study of radiotherapy plus CTLA-4 blockade in lung cancer. Sequenced by immunoSEQ multiplex PCR; TCRdb stores in-frame clones only, minus some. This sample yields roughly 40,000 clones, of which roughly 79% are seen a single time; more than 20% belongs to the top ten. Study results and limitations: Among reported predictors of response, early blood T cell clone dynamics with interferon-beta performed best.

The J gene is TRBJ2-3, the V gene TRBV5-4; no clear D. The material was peripheral blood, obtained from a patient treated with radiotherapy plus ipilimumab. The TCR was taken from a human donor with non-small cell lung cancer that progressed on radiotherapy plus ipilimumab. The CDR3 spells CAGSLSAGADTQYF. The CDR3 DNA sequence: TGTGCCGGCAGCTTGTCTGCCGGAGCAGATACGCAGTATTTT.